This is a list of T cell receptor beta chains from one sample in a study of circulating CD8 cells and anti-PD-1 response in melanoma. In TCRdb, the reads were re-called with MiXCR into one record per CDR3 protein. The data contain hundreds of distinct CDR3 sequences, 5.5% to 7.5% of them singletons. The sequencing here drew on CD8+ T cells from PBMCs, taken at baseline or after one month of anti-PD-1 therapy (not recorded which). These receptors were taken from a human donor with melanoma. Both conserved end residues are trimmed from each CDR3.

V gene: TRBV19; J gene: TRBJ2-5; CDR3 protein: ASSMRLEETQY
V gene: TRBV6-2/TRBV6-3; J gene: TRBJ1-5; CDR3 protein: ASSYEPGQGLWPQH
V gene: TRBV5-8; J gene: TRBJ1-1; CDR3 protein: ASSFGNTEAF
V gene: TRBV19; J gene: TRBJ2-3; CDR3 protein: ASSMTDTQY
V gene: TRBV20-1; J gene: TRBJ1-3; CDR3 protein: SARDFDSGNTIY
V gene: TRBV2; J gene: TRBJ1-1; CDR3 protein: ASSENMDRAPTEAF
V gene: TRBV7-8; J gene: TRBJ2-5; CDR3 protein: ASSFRVRSPRPYQETQY
V gene: TRBV7-8; J gene: TRBJ1-5; CDR3 protein: ASSLRGLGNQPQH
V gene: TRBV6-2/TRBV6-3; J gene: TRBJ1-2; CDR3 protein: ASHGAGELTYGYT
V gene: TRBV2; J gene: TRBJ2-7; CDR3 protein: ASRTSGTPTVGGYEQY
V gene: TRBV20-1; J gene: TRBJ2-7; CDR3 protein: SARDVGGALTYEQY
V gene: TRBV2; J gene: TRBJ2-1; CDR3 protein: ASSLTYSGGYNEQF
V gene: TRBV7-2; J gene: TRBJ1-2; CDR3 protein: ASSLGQGVTYGYT
V gene: TRBV7-2; J gene: TRBJ2-7; CDR3 protein: ASSPGGESSYEQY
V gene: TRBV20-1; J gene: TRBJ1-1; CDR3 protein: RVRQGATEAF
V gene: TRBV23-1; J gene: TRBJ2-7; CDR3 protein: ASKQGCAEQY
V gene: TRBV3-1; J gene: TRBJ2-7; CDR3 protein: ASSQVVARDSYEQY
V gene: TRBV4-3; J gene: TRBJ2-1; CDR3 protein: ASSQGSSYNEQF
V gene: TRBV2; J gene: TRBJ2-7; CDR3 protein: ASSEARTLVGQGLGGKSSYEQY
V gene: TRBV7-2; J gene: TRBJ2-1; CDR3 protein: ASSLAHGPGGLQNEQF
V gene: TRBV7-8; J gene: TRBJ2-5; CDR3 protein: ASSLTGPYIKPTQY
V gene: TRBV29-1; J gene: TRBJ1-2; CDR3 protein: SVQRGGQGYT
V gene: TRBV6-2/TRBV6-3; J gene: TRBJ2-1; CDR3 protein: ASSLPGLAGGEEQF
V gene: TRBV21-1; J gene: TRBJ2-7; CDR3 protein: ASSTAASGGGSSYEQY
V gene: TRBV7-2; J gene: TRBJ1-5; CDR3 protein: ASSLDGNQPQH
V gene: TRBV7-3; J gene: TRBJ2-1; CDR3 protein: ASSSQGGGEQF
V gene: TRBV4-1; J gene: TRBJ2-7; CDR3 protein: ASSQSRGFSYEQY
V gene: TRBV29-1; J gene: TRBJ2-1; CDR3 protein: SVEGTSGGNEQF
V gene: TRBV2; J gene: TRBJ2-5; CDR3 protein: ASSERLRQETQY
V gene: TRBV4-1; J gene: TRBJ2-1; CDR3 protein: ASSHGTSGGIYEQF
V gene: TRBV10-1; J gene: TRBJ1-1; CDR3 protein: ASSLGTASKNTEAF
V gene: TRBV27; J gene: TRBJ2-5; CDR3 protein: ASSLGLQETQY
V gene: TRBV5-5; J gene: TRBJ2-3; CDR3 protein: ASSLAWTGAGTDTQY
V gene: TRBV4-3; J gene: TRBJ2-2; CDR3 protein: ASSQNTGELF
V gene: TRBV19; J gene: TRBJ2-3; CDR3 protein: ASSIGGTGGTDTQY
V gene: TRBV10-3; J gene: TRBJ1-2; CDR3 protein: AIPGTGFGYT
V gene: TRBV9; J gene: TRBJ1-2; CDR3 protein: ASSGAGDRFDYGYT
V gene: TRBV7-3; J gene: TRBJ2-5; CDR3 protein: ASSFSGGETQY
V gene: TRBV19; J gene: TRBJ1-5; CDR3 protein: ASSIDQTDYSNQPQH
V gene: TRBV28; J gene: TRBJ2-5; CDR3 protein: ASSPPPLWVGFKETQY
V gene: TRBV19; J gene: TRBJ2-1; CDR3 protein: ASSILGRYRGSDNEQF
V gene: TRBV27; J gene: TRBJ2-1; CDR3 protein: ASSLAGTSYNEQF
V gene: TRBV29-1; J gene: TRBJ2-3; CDR3 protein: SVERPGGRPQYTQY
V gene: TRBV6-5; J gene: TRBJ1-2; CDR3 protein: ASTSTGRGYT
V gene: TRBV6-5; J gene: TRBJ2-2; CDR3 protein: ASSWGRNTGELF
V gene: TRBV27; J gene: TRBJ2-1; CDR3 protein: ASSSMASGALVQF
V gene: TRBV11-2; J gene: TRBJ2-3; CDR3 protein: ASSLDVAAFGGDTQY
V gene: TRBV10-3; J gene: TRBJ2-1; CDR3 protein: AISDIAPPEQF
V gene: TRBV9; J gene: TRBJ2-2; CDR3 protein: ASSVGAGGHGELF
V gene: TRBV18; J gene: TRBJ1-1; CDR3 protein: ASSPPGHLNTEAF
V gene: TRBV9; J gene: TRBJ1-5; CDR3 protein: ASSVGGGNQPQH
V gene: TRBV12-5; J gene: TRBJ1-5; CDR3 protein: ASGLKDRQNQPQH
V gene: TRBV19; J gene: TRBJ2-3; CDR3 protein: ASSQGTAISTSTDTQY